This T cell receptor (beta chain) was profiled in a study of technical replicates of blood from a handful of donors. The CDR3 is 13 amino acids. With 4 bases removed from V and 3 bases from J, the gap between germline ends came to 12 bases. CDR1 SQVTM and CDR2 ANQGSEA come from the germline V gene. Profiled with immunoSEQ multiplex PCR; TCRdb holds only in-frame clones, not every one. The table includes roughly 15,000 clones, over 80% detected once. The TCR originated in a human donor in good health. This chain joins TRBV29-1 and TRBJ1-1; D might be TRBD1 (5 bases). Sequenced input: PBMCs. For the CDR3, the DNA is TGCAGCGTTGCCCAGGGAATGGACACTGAAGCTTTCTTT. Its protein product is CSVAQGMDTEAFF. The whole variable domain, filled in from reference TRBV29-1 and TRBJ1-1, reads SAVISQKPSRDICQRGTSLTIQCQVDSQVTMMFWYRQQPGQSLTLIATANQGSEATYESGFVIDKFPISRPNLTFSTLTVSNMSPEDSSIYLCSVAQGMDTEAFFGQGTRLTVV.